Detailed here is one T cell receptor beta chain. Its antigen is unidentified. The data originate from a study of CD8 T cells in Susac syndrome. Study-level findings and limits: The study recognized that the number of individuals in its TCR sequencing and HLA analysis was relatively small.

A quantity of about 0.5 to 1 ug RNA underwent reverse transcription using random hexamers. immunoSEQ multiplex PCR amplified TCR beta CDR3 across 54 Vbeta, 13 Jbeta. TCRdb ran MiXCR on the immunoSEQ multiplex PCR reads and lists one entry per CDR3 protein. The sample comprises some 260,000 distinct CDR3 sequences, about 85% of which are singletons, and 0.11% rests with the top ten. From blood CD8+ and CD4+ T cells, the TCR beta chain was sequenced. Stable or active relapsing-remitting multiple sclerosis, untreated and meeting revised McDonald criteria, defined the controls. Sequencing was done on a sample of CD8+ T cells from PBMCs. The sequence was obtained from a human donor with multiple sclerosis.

CDR3 region: CASSLDRVDEQYF. The CDR3 DNA follows: TGCGCCAGCAGCTTGGACAGGGTCGACGAGCAGTACTTC. The chain couples TRBV5-1 to TRBJ2-7; D might be TRBD1 (6 bases). This CDR3 region has 13 residues. Germline assignment: CDR1 SGHRS and CDR2 YFSETQ. The V and J ends lost 0 bases and 5 bases respectively, with 9 bases between them.